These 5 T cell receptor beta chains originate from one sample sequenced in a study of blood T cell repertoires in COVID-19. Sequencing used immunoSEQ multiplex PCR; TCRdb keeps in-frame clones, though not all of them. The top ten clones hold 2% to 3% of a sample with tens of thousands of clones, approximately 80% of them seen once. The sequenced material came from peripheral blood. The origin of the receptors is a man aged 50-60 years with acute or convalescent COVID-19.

The CDR3, as DNA: TGTGCCAGCAGCACGGGACAGTCGGGGGGCACAGATACGCAGTATTTT. It translates to CASSTGQSGGTDTQYF. The chain employs TRBV11-3 and TRBJ2-3; weak D call: TRBD1 (7 bases). The CDR3 length is 16 residues. V lost 5 bases, J lost 1 base, and 16 bases lay in between. Germline V gene data show CDR1 as SGHNT and CDR2 as YENEEA.

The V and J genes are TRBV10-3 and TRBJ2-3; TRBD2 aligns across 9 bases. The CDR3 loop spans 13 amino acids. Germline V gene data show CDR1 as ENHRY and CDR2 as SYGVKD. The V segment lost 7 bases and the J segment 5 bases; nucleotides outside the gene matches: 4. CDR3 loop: CAIKPSGEDTQYF. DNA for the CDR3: TGTGCCATCAAACCTAGCGGGGAAGATACGCAGTATTTT.

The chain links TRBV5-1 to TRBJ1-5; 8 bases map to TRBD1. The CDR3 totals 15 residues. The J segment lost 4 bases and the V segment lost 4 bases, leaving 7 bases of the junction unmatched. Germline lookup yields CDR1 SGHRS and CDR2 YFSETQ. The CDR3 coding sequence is TGCGCCAGCAGCGGCCGGACAGGGATTAATCAGCCCCAGCATTTT. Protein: CASSGRTGINQPQHF. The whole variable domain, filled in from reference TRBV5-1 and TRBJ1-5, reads KAGVTQTPRYLIKTRGQQVTLSCSPISGHRSVSWYQQTPGQGLQFLFEYFSETQRNKGNFPGRFSGRQFSNSRSEMNVSTLELGDSALYLCASSGRTGINQPQHFGDGTRLSIL.

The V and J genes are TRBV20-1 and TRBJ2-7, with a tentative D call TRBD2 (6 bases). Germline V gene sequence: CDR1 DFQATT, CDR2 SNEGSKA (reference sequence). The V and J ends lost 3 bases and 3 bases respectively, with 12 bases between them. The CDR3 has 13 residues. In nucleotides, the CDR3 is TGCAGTGCTAGTGGCGGGGCAGGCTACGAGCAGTACTTC. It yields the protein CSASGGAGYEQYF.

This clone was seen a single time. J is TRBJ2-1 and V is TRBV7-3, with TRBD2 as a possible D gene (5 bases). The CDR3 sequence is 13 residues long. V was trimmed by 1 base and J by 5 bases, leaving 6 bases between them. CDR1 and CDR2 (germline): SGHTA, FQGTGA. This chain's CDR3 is CASSLIGDNEQFF. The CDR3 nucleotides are TGTGCCAGCAGCTTAATCGGGGACAATGAGCAGTTCTTC.